These 27 T cell receptor beta chains share one sample of origin, sequenced in a study of blood T cell repertoires in COVID-19. Some clones are missing from TCRdb's copy, which holds only in-frame ones; the method was immunoSEQ multiplex PCR. Here the sample spans tens of thousands of clones, more than 75% being singletons. What was sequenced was peripheral blood. The receptor set was obtained from a human donor in a cohort sampled during active COVID-19. The donor label of this sample is uncertain.

The chain employs TRBV28 and TRBJ1-1, with D possibly TRBD1 on 5 matching bases. Germline V gene data show CDR1 as MDHEN and CDR2 as SYDVKM. The CDR3 totals 12 residues. V gave up 6 bases and J gave up 6 bases, with 11 bases separating them. The CDR3 coding sequence is TGTGCCAGCAGAACAGGTTTATCTGAAGCTTTCTTT. This gives the protein CASRTGLSEAFF.

The CDR3 sequence is CASSNRDRENTIYF. The CDR3 DNA reads TGTGCCAGCAGTAACCGGGACAGGGAGAACACCATATATTTT. This chain connects TRBV6-5 to TRBJ1-3; 9 bases line up with TRBD1. The CDR3 contains 14 residues. Per the germline V gene, CDR1 is MNHEY and CDR2 is SVGAGI. Trimming cost V 5 bases and J 7 bases; bases outside gene matches: 6.

The chain has TRBV19 and TRBJ2-1; 10 bases fit TRBD1. The germline V gene has CDR1 LNHDA and CDR2 SQIVND (reference sequence). The CDR3 runs to 17 residues. J lost 1 base, V lost 4 bases, and 7 bases had no gene match. CDR3: CASSNPRDRGSYNEQFF. The CDR3 DNA follows: TGTGCCAGTAGTAACCCCCGGGACAGGGGATCCTACAATGAGCAGTTCTTC.

The chain couples TRBV18 to TRBJ2-5; TRBD1 matches 7 bases. The germline V gene encodes CDR1 KGHSH and CDR2 LQKENI. The CDR3 runs 15 residues. The V and J ends lost 4 bases and 4 bases, in that order; junction bases with no gene match: 9. The CDR3 sequence is CASSLSGTAGETQYF. CDR3 DNA: TGTGCCAGCTCACTATCCGGGACAGCCGGAGAGACCCAGTACTTC.

J is TRBJ2-5 and V is TRBV5-1; TRBD2 matches at 7 bases. The CDR3 consists of 14 residues. J was trimmed by 2 bases and V by 7 bases; bases with no gene match: 8. CDR1 is SGHRS, CDR2 YFSETQ, per germline. CDR3 nucleotides: TGCGCCAGCGGGGAGGGGTCATTTCAAGAGACCCAGTACTTC. Residues: CASGEGSFQETQYF.

This clone was seen only a few times. Other nucleotide sequences in the sample specify the same CDR3. The V call is TRBV5-6, the J call TRBJ2-5, with TRBD1 matching 8 bases. The ends lost 4 bases at V and 5 bases at J; junction bases unmatched: 4. CDR3 size: 13 residues. Germline V CDR1 and CDR2: SGHDT, YYEEEE. CDR3 sequence: CASSATGVETQYF. The CDR3 DNA reads TGTGCCAGCAGCGCGACAGGGGTCGAGACCCAGTACTTC.

The chain combines TRBV30 with TRBJ2-1; 10 bases align to TRBD2. Germline assignment: CDR1 GTSNPN and CDR2 SVGIG (reference sequence). Unmatched junction bases numbered 0, after V lost 4 bases and J lost 0 bases. CDR3 length: 14 amino acids. CDR3 region: CAWTSGSSYNEQFF. The CDR3 DNA sequence: TGTGCCTGGACTAGCGGGAGCTCCTACAATGAGCAGTTCTTC.

The chain couples TRBV5-4 to TRBJ2-2; 7 nucleotides align to TRBD1. There are 15 residues in the CDR3. The junction had 7 bases not matched to a gene; V was cut back by 2 bases and J by 6 bases. Germline loops: CDR1 SGHNT, CDR2 YYREEE (reference sequence). DNA for the CDR3: TGTGCCAGCAGCTTTGGGACAGTTCAGGCCGGGGAGCTGTTTTTT. It specifies CASSFGTVQAGELFF.

The chain has TRBV12-3 or TRBV12-4 and TRBJ1-2, with D possibly TRBD1 on 5 matching bases. The CDR3 has 13 residues. Trimming took off 3 bases at V and 8 bases at J, with 13 bases between the two ends. CDR3 nucleotides: TGTGCCAGCAGTTTCGTCAGGGAAGGAGGCTACACCTTC. Its translation: CASSFVREGGYTF.

The chain recombines TRBV2 with TRBJ2-1; perhaps TRBD2 as D (6 bases). Trimming took off 6 bases at V and 6 bases at J, with 21 bases between the two ends. The CDR3 has 16 residues. Looked up from germline, CDR1 is SNHLY and CDR2 is FYNNEI. CDR3 amino acids: CASSVIRGAAGNEQFF. The CDR3 DNA sequence: TGTGCCAGCAGCGTGATTCGCGGGGCTGCGGGCAATGAGCAGTTCTTC.

The gene calls are TRBV27 and TRBJ2-7; 9 bases align to TRBD2. Per the germline V gene, CDR1 is MNHEY and CDR2 is SMNVEV (reference sequence). Trimming at V came to 5 bases and at J to 5 bases, leaving 16 bases not matched to a gene. The CDR3 loop spans 17 amino acids. The DNA for the CDR3 is TGTGCCAGCAGTCCTGCCCAGGGGCTAGCGGGATCAAACGAGCAGTACTTC. This sequence encodes CASSPAQGLAGSNEQYF.

The V gene is TRBV4-2, the J gene TRBJ2-7; 10 bases align to TRBD2. The CDR3 runs 16 residues. J gave up 7 bases and V 0 bases, and 9 bases lay outside the gene matches. Germline CDR1 LGHNA, CDR2 YNFKEQ. The CDR3 DNA reads as TGTGCCAGCAGCCAAGATTTGCTAGCGGGAGCTGGTGAGCAGTACTTC. Translated, it gives CASSQDLLAGAGEQYF.

V is TRBV5-4 and J is TRBJ2-6; the D gene is possibly TRBD1 (5 bases). V shed 1 base and J shed 1 base, with 15 bases lying between them. The germline V gene encodes CDR1 SGHNT and CDR2 YYREEE (reference sequence). The CDR3 has 18 residues. Here the CDR3 reads CASSLPLLGVSGANVLTF. CDR3 sequence (DNA): TGTGCCAGCAGCTTGCCGCTATTAGGGGTGTCTGGGGCCAACGTCCTGACTTTC.

This sequence joins TRBV5-1 and TRBJ2-7; 7 bases are shared with TRBD1. The CDR3 sequence is 16 residues long. J gave up 0 bases and V 2 bases, and 8 bases lay outside the gene matches. Germline V CDR1 and CDR2: SGHRS, YFSETQ. DNA of the CDR3: TGCGCCAGCAGCTTAAATAACAGGGGAAGCTCCTACGAGCAGTACTTC. Encoded protein: CASSLNNRGSSYEQYF.

This chain uses TRBV6-6 with TRBJ2-7; 13 bases fit TRBD2. The CDR3 runs to 15 residues. CDR1 is MNHNY and CDR2 is SVGAGI in the germline V gene (reference sequence). Trimming took 7 bases from V and 7 from J; bases not matched to a gene: 10. The CDR3 loop reads CASTQGLAGVGEQYF. CDR3 DNA: TGTGCCAGCACTCAAGGACTAGCGGGAGTGGGTGAGCAGTACTTC.

CDR3 sequence (DNA): TGTGCCACCAGTGACATATCCGGGGGTCACACTGAAGCTTTCTTT. Translating it yields CATSDISGGHTEAFF. V and J are TRBV24-1 and TRBJ1-1; weak D call: TRBD1 (5 bases). The germline CDR1 and CDR2 sequences are KGHDR and SFDVKD. V dropped 4 bases and J dropped 3 bases, with 14 bases sitting between them. The length of the CDR3 is 15 residues.

The V and J genes are TRBV2 and TRBJ1-1; D might be TRBD1 (6 bases). The CDR3 extends over 14 amino acids. Germline CDR1 reads SNHLY; CDR2 reads FYNNEI. The ends were cut back, 4 bases at V and 2 bases at J, with 11 bases in the middle. CDR3 residues: CASSGQTGNTEAFF. As DNA, the CDR3 is TGTGCCAGCAGTGGCCAGACAGGAAACACTGAAGCTTTCTTT.

This sequence joins TRBV12-3 or TRBV12-4 and TRBJ1-5; TRBD1 matches at 10 bases. With V trimmed by 9 bases and J by 4 bases, 3 bases remained unmatched. The CDR3 is made up of 13 amino acids. As DNA, the CDR3 is TGTGCCAGTGCGGGACAGGGGAATCAGCCCCAGCATTTT. This encodes CASAGQGNQPQHF.

The chain is built from TRBV2 and TRBJ2-6; D unclear. Germline CDR1 and CDR2: SNHLY and FYNNEI. V dropped 3 bases and J dropped 0 bases, with 3 bases sitting between them. This CDR3 spans 14 amino acids. As DNA, the CDR3 is TGTGCCAGCAGTGAGAGCTCTGGGGCCAACGTCCTGACTTTC. Protein sequence: CASSESSGANVLTF.

V is TRBV5-5 and J is TRBJ2-7; TRBD2 matches 15 bases. Germline CDR1 SGHKS, CDR2 YYEKEE (reference sequence). This CDR3 region has 15 residues. The trim removed 4 bases at V and 4 bases at J, leaving 3 bases unmatched. CDR3 sequence: CASSQGLAGGYEQYF. The DNA for the CDR3 is TGTGCCAGCAGCCAAGGACTAGCGGGAGGGTACGAGCAGTACTTC.

The rearrangement uses TRBV3-1 (or the pseudogene TRBV3-2) and TRBJ1-3, with D possibly matching TRBD1 (6 bases). This CDR3 region has 13 residues. The V end was cut by 4 bases, the J end by 8 bases, with 12 bases between. Looked up from germline, CDR1 is LGHDT and CDR2 is YNNKEL (reference sequence). The DNA for the CDR3 is TGTGCCAGCAGCCTATCAGGGGCGCACACCATATATTTT. It specifies CASSLSGAHTIYF.

The chain couples TRBV18 to TRBJ2-5; D remains ambiguous. Germline CDR1 KGHSH, CDR2 LQKENI. Trimming took off 3 bases at V and 5 bases at J, with 10 bases between the two ends. This CDR3 region has 13 residues. Here the CDR3 DNA reads TGTGCCAGCTCACCTAGAGCCGCGGAGACCCAGTACTTC. Its translation: CASSPRAAETQYF.

In DNA form, the CDR3 reads TGTGCCAGCTCGCCCGGGCGGGATGAGCAGTTCTTC. Encoded protein: CASSPGRDEQFF. The V call is TRBV18, the J call TRBJ2-1, with a weak D call TRBD2 (5 bases). Germline V CDR1 and CDR2: KGHSH, LQKENI. This CDR3 is built from 12 residues. The ends were cut back, 6 bases at V and 8 bases at J, with 11 bases in the middle. Complete variable domain (other parts from reference TRBV18 and TRBJ2-1): NAGVMQNPRHLVRRRGQEARLRCSPMKGHSHVYWYRQLPEEGLKFMVYLQKENIIDESGMPKERFSAEFPKEGPSILRIQQVVRGDSAAYFCASSPGRDEQFFGPGTRLTVL.

The chain combines TRBV5-5 with TRBJ2-1; 8 positions match TRBD2. The CDR3 loop spans 15 amino acids. Per germline, CDR1 SGHKS and CDR2 YYEKEE (reference sequence). Unmatched junction bases numbered 11, after V lost 3 bases and J lost 9 bases. The CDR3 here is CASSSLREGQSEQFF. CDR3 DNA sequence: TGTGCCAGCAGCTCATTACGGGAGGGCCAGAGTGAGCAGTTCTTC.

The gene calls are TRBV15 and TRBJ2-7; 8 bases align to TRBD1. The V gene end was trimmed by 4 bases and the J gene end by 5 bases; junction bases not matched to a gene: 7. Germline lookup yields CDR1 LNHNV and CDR2 YYDKDF (reference sequence). This CDR3 is built from 14 residues. The CDR3 reads CATSKMDRDNEQYF. CDR3 coding DNA: TGTGCCACCAGCAAGATGGACAGGGACAACGAGCAGTACTTC.

The gene calls are TRBV27 and TRBJ2-1; TRBD2 matches 7 bases. The CDR3 runs 14 residues. CDR1 MNHEY and CDR2 SMNVEV come from the germline V gene (reference sequence). The V segment lost 4 bases and the J segment 9 bases; nucleotides outside the gene matches: 9. The CDR3 DNA reads as TGTGCCAGCAGTTATGGGGACTATACGGGTGAGCAGTTCTTC. Its protein product is CASSYGDYTGEQFF.

The gene calls are TRBV2 and TRBJ1-5, with D uncertain. CDR3 length equals 15 residues. Trimming removed 6 bases from V and 1 base from J, with 13 bases in between. Germline CDR1 SNHLY, CDR2 FYNNEI. The CDR3 DNA sequence: TGTGCCAGCAGCTTTACAACCGGGAGCAATCAGCCCCAGCATTTT. Amino acids: CASSFTTGSNQPQHF.